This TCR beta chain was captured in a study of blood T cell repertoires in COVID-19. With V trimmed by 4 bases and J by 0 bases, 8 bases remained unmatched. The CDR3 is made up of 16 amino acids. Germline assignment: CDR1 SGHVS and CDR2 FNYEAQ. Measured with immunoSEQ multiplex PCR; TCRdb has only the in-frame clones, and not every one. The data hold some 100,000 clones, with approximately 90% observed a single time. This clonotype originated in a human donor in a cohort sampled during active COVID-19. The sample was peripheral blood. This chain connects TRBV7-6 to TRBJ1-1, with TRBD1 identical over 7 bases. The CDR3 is CASSSRTGPMNTEAFF. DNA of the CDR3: TGTGCCAGCAGCTCCAGGACAGGACCCATGAACACTGAAGCTTTCTTT. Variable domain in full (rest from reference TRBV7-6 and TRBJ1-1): GAGVSQSPRYKVTKRGQDVALRCDPISGHVSLYWYRQALGQGPEFLTYFNYEAQQDKSGLPNDRFSAERPEGSISTLTIQRTEQRDSAMYRCASSSRTGPMNTEAFFGQGTRLTVV.